This entry lists 25 T cell receptor beta chains sequenced from one sample in a study of shared clonotypes between healthy human individuals. The data were produced by immunoSEQ multiplex PCR, yet TCRdb's version contains in-frame clones alone and is incomplete. The top ten clones hold 1.2% of a sample with about 1.4 million clones, roughly 96% of them seen once. Sequenced: naive CD4+ T cells sorted from blood. As for subset: CD45RA+ positively selected. The receptors here all came from a man aged 30 to 45 in good health.

This CDR3 is CASSVSGGTQPQHF. CDR3 DNA sequence: TGTGCCAGCAGTGTGAGTGGGGGGACTCAGCCCCAGCATTTT. The rearrangement uses TRBV6-5 and TRBJ1-5; D is perhaps TRBD1 (5 bases). From germline, CDR1 is MNHEY and CDR2 SVGAGI. The CDR3 extends over 14 amino acids. V gave up 5 bases and J gave up 6 bases, with 14 bases separating them.

The chain couples TRBV18 to TRBJ2-1; TRBD2 agrees at 10 bases. Losses at the gene ends were 3 bases for V and 5 bases for J; bases not matched to a gene: 7. Germline values: CDR1 KGHSH, CDR2 LQKENI. This CDR3 is built from 16 residues. CDR3 in DNA: TGTGCCAGCTCACCGACGGGACTAGCGTGGGACAATGAGCAGTTCTTC. Amino acids: CASSPTGLAWDNEQFF.

The chain couples TRBV5-4 to TRBJ1-1; D remains ambiguous. V was cut by 1 base and J by 2 bases, with 12 bases left in between. The germline gives CDR1 SGHNT, CDR2 YYREEE (reference sequence). The CDR3 has 15 residues. The CDR3 DNA follows: TGTGCCAGCAGCTTGAGTGCCAGAAGAAACACTGAAGCTTTCTTT. Protein: CASSLSARRNTEAFF.

The chain uses TRBV15 and TRBJ2-5, with TRBD2 identical over 7 bases. In germline, CDR1 is LNHNV, CDR2 YYDKDF (reference sequence). CDR3 length equals 18 residues. The junction had 16 bases not matched to a gene; V was cut back by 1 base and J by 5 bases. The CDR3 coding sequence is TGTGCCACCAGCAGAGGTCCCGATCGCGGGAGCTTGCGGGAGACCCAGTACTTC. This encodes CATSRGPDRGSLRETQYF.

V usage is TRBV5-4 and J usage is TRBJ1-1; the D is unclear. With 4 bases removed from V and 1 base from J, the gap between germline ends came to 8 bases. In germline, CDR1 is SGHNT, CDR2 YYREEE (reference sequence). The CDR3 extends over 13 amino acids. CDR3 sequence reads: CASSRAANTEAFF. CDR3 in DNA: TGTGCCAGCAGCCGCGCAGCGAACACTGAAGCTTTCTTT.

This clone has only one observation. The chain carries TRBV19 and TRBJ2-2; 8 nucleotides line up with TRBD2. With 5 bases clipped from V and 5 bases from J, the junction kept 16 bases outside the gene matches. The CDR3 covers 18 residues. Germline V lookup: CDR1 LNHDA, CDR2 SQIVND (reference sequence). CDR3 region: CASSLIGTPRGGTGELFF. As DNA, the CDR3 is TGTGCCAGTAGTCTGATAGGGACACCCCGCGGGGGGACCGGGGAGCTGTTTTTT.

This clone came up once. This chain links TRBV9 with TRBJ1-2; no firm D call. The CDR3 loop spans 14 amino acids. V lost 2 bases and J lost 6, with 14 bases in between. Germline V gene sequence: CDR1 SGDLS, CDR2 YYNGEE. CDR3 DNA sequence: TGTGCCAGCAGCGTTAGGACGGGAGGTAATGGCTACACCTTC. It is translated as CASSVRTGGNGYTF.

The CDR3 DNA is TGTGCCATCAGTGATGTGCCTTTGGGTCTAGGGTCCTACGAGCAGTACTTC. It yields the protein CAISDVPLGLGSYEQYF. The chain carries TRBV10-3 and TRBJ2-7, with D unclear. From germline, CDR1 is ENHRY and CDR2 SYGVKD. V shed 3 bases and J shed 1 base, with 19 bases lying between them. The CDR3 runs to 17 residues.

The rearrangement joins TRBV5-1 to TRBJ2-3; 7 nucleotides agree with TRBD2. Germline V gene sequence: CDR1 SGHRS, CDR2 YFSETQ. V lost 4 bases to trimming and J lost 4 bases; unmatched junction nucleotides: 12. The CDR3 consists of 16 residues. This chain's CDR3 is CASSGSGGGASDTQYF. The CDR3, as DNA: TGCGCCAGCAGCGGGTCGGGGGGAGGAGCCTCAGATACGCAGTATTTT.

CDR3 in amino acids: CASSLRRTTALAKNIQYF. Written as DNA, the CDR3 is TGTGCCAGCAGCTTAAGACGGACAACCGCCCTAGCCAAAAACATTCAGTACTTC. The gene calls are TRBV11-2 and TRBJ2-4; weak D call: TRBD1 (5 bases). The germline V gene encodes CDR1 SGHAT and CDR2 FQNNGV. V was cut by 2 bases and J by 0 bases, with 17 bases left in between. The CDR3 covers 18 residues.

Worth noting for this clone: Other DNA sequences within the sample encode an identical CDR3. This chain connects TRBV30 to TRBJ1-5; D ambiguous. This CDR3 comprises 13 residues. V was shortened by 0 bases and J by 5 bases, with 8 bases between the two germline ends. Per the germline V gene, CDR1 is GTSNPN and CDR2 is SVGIG (reference sequence). The CDR3 coding sequence is TGTGCCTGGAGTGTAGGGCAGGATCAGCCCCAGCATTTT. This sequence encodes CAWSVGQDQPQHF.

The chain links TRBV5-1 to TRBJ2-7, with TRBD1 as a possible D gene (6 bases). There are 14 residues in the CDR3. The V and J ends lost 4 bases and 0 bases respectively, with 11 bases between them. Per the germline V gene, CDR1 is SGHRS and CDR2 is YFSETQ. The CDR3 loop reads CASSTDRNSYEQYF. The CDR3 DNA reads as TGCGCCAGCAGCACAGACAGGAACTCCTACGAGCAGTACTTC.

This clone was found a few times. The gene calls are TRBV7-9 and TRBJ1-4, with 10 nucleotides matching TRBD1. The CDR3 is 14 residues long. Germline CDR1 reads SEHNR; CDR2 reads FQNEAQ (reference sequence). With V trimmed by 3 bases and J by 7 bases, 2 bases remained unmatched. The CDR3 nucleotides are TGTGCCAGCAGCTTCCGGGACAGGGGTGAAAAACTGTTTTTT. Its translation: CASSFRDRGEKLFF. The whole variable domain, filled in from reference TRBV7-9 and TRBJ1-4, reads DTGVSQNPRHKITKRGQNVTFRCDPISEHNRLYWYRQTLGQGPEFLTYFQNEAQLEKSRLLSDRFSAERPKGSFSTLEIQRTEQGDSAMYLCASSFRDRGEKLFFGSGTQLSVL.

V usage is TRBV19 and J usage is TRBJ2-1; 11 bases match TRBD2. Trimming cost V 3 bases and J 2 bases; bases outside gene matches: 3. This CDR3 spans 16 amino acids. The V gene's germline CDR1 is LNHDA and CDR2 SQIVND (reference sequence). The CDR3 spells CASSITSGGAYNEQFF. CDR3 in DNA: TGTGCCAGTAGTATCACTAGCGGGGGAGCCTACAATGAGCAGTTCTTC.

The V and J genes are TRBV6-1 and TRBJ2-5; the match to TRBD1 covers 10 bases. J was trimmed by 5 bases and V by 4 bases; bases with no gene match: 7. The CDR3 is 15 residues long. Germline V gene sequence: CDR1 MNHNS, CDR2 SASEGT. CDR3 bases: TGTGCCAGCAGTGTGGTTAGGACAGGGGGGGAGACCCAGTACTTC. It is translated as CASSVVRTGGETQYF.

On this clone itself: The same CDR3 is also encoded by other DNA sequences in this sample. The CDR3 DNA follows: TGCGCCAGCAGCTCACGAGGCACCGGGGAGCTGTTTTTT. It encodes CASSSRGTGELFF. The chain has TRBV5-1 and TRBJ2-2; D remains ambiguous. CDR3 length: 13 residues. From germline, CDR1 is SGHRS and CDR2 YFSETQ. V lost 3 bases and J 4 bases, leaving 7 bases between the germline ends.

The CDR3 DNA reads TGTGCCAGCAGTTTTAGTTTGGGAAGTGGGGCCAACGTCCTGACTTTC. This gives the protein CASSFSLGSGANVLTF. The V and J genes are TRBV27 and TRBJ2-6, with D hard to call. This CDR3 spans 16 amino acids. Germline V gives CDR1 MNHEY, CDR2 SMNVEV (reference sequence). With 3 bases removed from V and 3 bases from J, the gap between germline ends came to 12 bases.

This chain uses TRBV4-1 with TRBJ2-7, with 10 bases aligning to TRBD2. Germline values: CDR1 MGHRA, CDR2 YSYEKL. The CDR3 runs to 18 residues. Germline trimming cut 5 bases from V and 1 base from J; bases unmatched to any gene: 14. CDR3: CASSSPLAGMEGSYEQYF. The CDR3 DNA sequence: TGCGCCAGCAGCAGCCCACTAGCGGGAATGGAAGGGTCCTACGAGCAGTACTTC.

The gene calls are TRBV28 and TRBJ2-1; 7 bases align to TRBD2. The CDR3 sequence is 12 residues long. Germline V gene lookup returns CDR1 MDHEN and CDR2 SYDVKM. V gave up 10 bases and J gave up 10 bases; unmatched junction bases: 10. DNA for the CDR3: TGTGCCATCATGAGCGGGGCCCCAGAGCAGTTCTTC. Encoded protein: CAIMSGAPEQFF.

Remarks on this clone: This sequence is one base from a far larger clone and is likely a read error. The rearrangement links TRBV2 to TRBJ2-6; no reliable D call. Trimming pared 3 bases from V and 0 bases from J, leaving 3 bases between. The germline V gene has CDR1 SNHLY and CDR2 FYNNEI. This CDR3 is built from 14 residues. The CDR3, as DNA: TGTGCCAGCAGTGACAGCTCTGGGGCCAACGTCCTGACTTTC. Amino acids: CASSDSSGANVLTF.

This chain joins TRBV7-2 and TRBJ1-1; perhaps TRBD1 as D (5 bases). Germline assignment: CDR1 SGHTA and CDR2 FQGNSA. The V end was cut by 3 bases, the J end by 4 bases, with 9 bases between. This CDR3 is 13 amino acids long. This chain's CDR3 is CASSFPGFTEAFF. CDR3 nucleotide sequence: TGTGCCAGCAGCTTCCCAGGGTTCACTGAAGCTTTCTTT.

This chain joins TRBV6-1 and TRBJ2-5; D may be TRBD2 (6 bases). V lost 3 bases, J lost 5 bases, and 19 bases lay in between. In germline, CDR1 is MNHNS, CDR2 SASEGT. CDR3 size: 16 residues. The CDR3 here is CASSEWGSGEAETQYF. The CDR3 region has the DNA TGTGCCAGCAGTGAGTGGGGATCGGGAGAGGCGGAGACCCAGTACTTC.

This rearrangement joins TRBV5-6 to TRBJ1-2; 7 bases match TRBD1. This CDR3 region has 15 residues. Germline V gene lookup returns CDR1 SGHDT and CDR2 YYEEEE. The trim removed 5 bases at V and 7 bases at J, leaving 14 bases unmatched. The CDR3 DNA sequence: TGTGCCAGCAGGGAGATGAGGGGGCCCTCCACTGGCTACACCTTC. Its protein is CASREMRGPSTGYTF.

This chain uses TRBV6-1 with TRBJ2-7, with 7 nucleotides matching TRBD1. The V gene's germline CDR1 is MNHNS and CDR2 SASEGT. J lost 2 bases, V lost 2 bases, and 6 bases had no gene match. This CDR3 has 15 amino acids. Here the CDR3 reads CASSEPGQLAYEQYF. CDR3 coding DNA: TGTGCCAGCAGTGAACCGGGACAGCTAGCCTACGAGCAGTACTTC.

The rearrangement joins TRBV30 to TRBJ2-7; D is ambiguous. CDR1 and CDR2 from the germline V gene are GTSNPN and SVGIG (reference sequence). The CDR3 loop spans 13 amino acids. The V gene lost 0 bases and the J gene lost 3 bases, with 9 bases spanning the gap. CDR3: CAWSVAANYEQYF. DNA for the CDR3: TGTGCCTGGAGTGTTGCAGCCAACTACGAGCAGTACTTC.